Shown below are 28 T cell receptor beta chains from a single sample sequenced in a study of T cells in Graves' hyperthyroidism and ophthalmopathy. TCR beta CDR3 regions were amplified from RNA. HTBI primers were the set used in a first-round RT-PCR of the TCR CDR3. MiXCR was run by TCRdb on the multiplex PCR reads, yielding one entry per CDR3 protein. This sample yields approximately 300,000 distinct CDR3 sequences, of which 15% to 20% are seen a single time; less than 70% belongs to the top ten. The sample taken for sequencing was blood. These receptors were collected from an older woman with Graves' ophthalmopathy.

This clonotype occurred many times. The rearrangement uses TRBV7-9 and TRBJ1-4; D remains ambiguous. In germline, CDR1 is SEHNR, CDR2 FQNEAQ (reference sequence). The CDR3 spans 15 residues. V dropped 3 bases and J dropped 10 bases, with 18 bases sitting between them. The CDR3 region is CASSLDRGDRTKLFF. The CDR3 DNA reads as TGTGCCAGCAGCTTGGATCGGGGAGATCGGACAAAACTGTTTTTT.

In this sample, this clonotype turned up a few times. V is TRBV9 and J is TRBJ2-7; D unresolved. The CDR3 has 13 amino acids. The V end was cut by 0 bases, the J end by 7 bases, with 11 bases between. From germline, CDR1 is SGDLS and CDR2 YYNGEE. The CDR3 is CASSVEVGREQYF. The CDR3 nucleotides read TGTGCCAGCAGCGTAGAGGTCGGTCGGGAGCAGTACTTC.

This clonotype has ten or more counts. The chain is built from TRBV2 and TRBJ1-5; D not resolved. Germline-derived CDR1 and CDR2 are SNHLY and FYNNEI. The CDR3 runs 15 residues. V lost 4 bases and J 4 bases, leaving 14 bases between the germline ends. CDR3 sequence reads: CASSVQGGRNQPQHF. The CDR3 DNA reads TGTGCCAGCAGTGTACAAGGAGGGCGGAATCAGCCCCAGCATTTT. Full variable domain (outside the CDR3, taken from reference TRBV2 and TRBJ1-5): EPEVTQTPSHQVTQMGQEVILRCVPISNHLYFYWYRQILGQKVEFLVSFYNNEISEKSEIFDDQFSVERPDGSNFTLKIRSTKLEDSAMYFCASSVQGGRNQPQHFGDGTRLSIL.

In this sample, this clonotype turned up many times. This chain links TRBV12-5 with TRBJ2-1, with D perhaps TRBD1 or TRBD2 (5 bases each). The CDR3 is 13 amino acids. Germline V gives CDR1 LGHNT, CDR2 FRNRAP. Trimming took 6 bases from V and 6 from J, leaving 12 bases between them. This CDR3 is CASGSGPLNEQFF. The CDR3 DNA sequence: TGTGCTAGTGGCTCGGGACCTCTCAATGAGCAGTTCTTC.

The count of this clonotype is one. It may be a read error: a sequence one base away is much more abundant. This sequence joins TRBV5-1 and TRBJ2-2; 13 positions agree with TRBD2. The CDR3 is 17 amino acids. The germline V gene has CDR1 SGHRS and CDR2 YFSETQ. CDR3 loop: CAGSFGLAGADTGELFF. In nucleotides, the CDR3 is TGCGCCGGCAGCTTCGGACTAGCGGGAGCAGACACCGGGGAGCTGTTTTTT.

The sample holds many counts of this clonotype. The chain carries TRBV12-3 or TRBV12-4 and TRBJ1-1; no clear D. The V end lost 5 bases, the J end lost 4 bases, and 11 bases lay between the germline ends. The length of the CDR3 is 13 residues. This CDR3 is CASSQTAVTEAFF. Written as DNA, the CDR3 is TGTGCCAGCAGTCAAACAGCCGTCACTGAAGCTTTCTTT.

This clonotype appeared many times. J is TRBJ2-7 and V is TRBV4-1; D may correspond to TRBD1 or TRBD2 (5 bases each). The V gene lost 2 bases and the J gene lost 1 base, with 9 bases spanning the gap. The CDR3 consists of 14 residues. Germline CDR1 reads MGHRA; CDR2 reads YSYEKL. The chain's CDR3 is CASSQPGRSYEQYF. CDR3 bases: TGCGCCAGCAGCCAACCGGGACGGTCCTACGAGCAGTACTTC.

This rearrangement joins TRBV11-2 to TRBJ2-3; a weak D match, TRBD1 (5 bases). The CDR3 consists of 14 residues. Germline V lookup: CDR1 SGHAT, CDR2 FQNNGV. V gave up 0 bases and J gave up 4 bases, with 8 bases separating them. For the CDR3, the DNA is TGTGCCAGCAGCTTAGAAGCAGGGCCAGATACGCAGTATTTT. This sequence encodes CASSLEAGPDTQYF. Drawing the rest from reference TRBV11-2 and TRBJ2-3, the complete variable domain is EAGVAQSPRYKIIEKRQSVAFWCNPISGHATLYWYQQILGQGPKLLIQFQNNGVVDDSQLPKDRFSAERLKGVDSTLKIQPAKLEDSAVYLCASSLEAGPDTQYFGPGTRLTVL.

The chain's CDR3 is CASNPGLAGGQYEQYF. The CDR3 DNA is TGCGCCAGCAACCCCGGACTAGCGGGGGGCCAGTACGAGCAGTACTTC. The rearrangement links TRBV5-1 to TRBJ2-7; TRBD2 matches at 14 bases. The CDR3 is 16 amino acids. Germline V gene sequence: CDR1 SGHRS, CDR2 YFSETQ. V shed 6 bases, J shed 4 bases, and the junction held 9 bases outside the gene matches.

This clonotype was counted ten times or more. V gene TRBV28 combines with J gene TRBJ1-1; D may be TRBD1 (5 bases). V dropped 3 bases and J dropped 1 base, with 9 bases sitting between them. Germline V lookup: CDR1 MDHEN, CDR2 SYDVKM. The CDR3 covers 14 residues. DNA for the CDR3: TGTGCCAGCAGTTTTGGGGCAGGGAACACTGAAGCTTTCTTT. Protein sequence: CASSFGAGNTEAFF.

This clonotype was recorded a few times. The chain uses TRBV29-1 and TRBJ1-1, with D possibly TRBD1 on 6 matching bases. Trimming cost V 8 bases and J 4 bases, with 23 bases left between them. The CDR3 consists of 15 residues. Germline CDR1 and CDR2: SQVTM and ANQGSEA. The CDR3 here is CSYEPLSPGATEAFF. CDR3 nucleotide sequence: TGCAGCTACGAACCACTTTCCCCAGGGGCCACTGAAGCTTTCTTT.

This clonotype was counted at least ten times. The rearrangement uses TRBV29-1 and TRBJ1-2; 7 bases agree with TRBD1. CDR1 and CDR2 from the germline V gene are SQVTM and ANQGSEA. J was trimmed by 7 bases and V by 7 bases; bases with no gene match: 12. This CDR3 has 13 residues. The CDR3: CSAAGTASIGYTF. CDR3 nucleotide sequence: TGCAGCGCTGCCGGGACAGCATCTATTGGCTACACCTTC. The full variable domain, its missing parts supplied by reference TRBV29-1 and TRBJ1-2, is SAVISQKPSRDICQRGTSLTIQCQVDSQVTMMFWYRQQPGQSLTLIATANQGSEATYESGFVIDKFPISRPNLTFSTLTVSNMSPEDSSIYLCSAAGTASIGYTFGSGTRLTVV.

In this sample, this clonotype turned up many times. The rearrangement joins TRBV5-1 to TRBJ2-7; tentatively, D is TRBD1 or TRBD2 (5 bases each). V lost 5 bases and J 2 bases, leaving 11 bases between the germline ends. This CDR3 has 13 amino acids. CDR1 is SGHRS, CDR2 YFSETQ, per germline. In nucleotides, the CDR3 is TGCGCCAGCAGACGGGACGTAGCCTACGAGCAGTACTTC. Translating it yields CASRRDVAYEQYF.

V is TRBV10-1 and J is TRBJ1-3, with D perhaps TRBD1 (5 bases). The CDR3 sequence is 16 residues long. The ends were cut back, 4 bases at V and 1 base at J, with 14 bases in the middle. Per the germline V gene, CDR1 is WNHNN and CDR2 is SYGVQD (reference sequence). The CDR3 sequence is CASSVGNRPSGNTIYF. The CDR3 bases are TGCGCCAGCAGTGTGGGCAACAGGCCGTCTGGAAACACCATATATTTT.

The gene calls are TRBV27 and TRBJ2-5; D is possibly TRBD1 (5 bases). V was clipped by 8 bases and J by 2 bases, with 18 bases between them. The CDR3 contains 15 residues. Germline V gives CDR1 MNHEY, CDR2 SMNVEV (reference sequence). CDR3 sequence: CASGSGYVGQETQYF. CDR3 coding DNA: TGTGCCAGCGGGTCAGGGTATGTGGGGCAAGAGACCCAGTACTTC.

This clonotype was recorded many times. This chain links TRBV7-8 with TRBJ2-1; perhaps TRBD2 as D (5 bases). Germline CDR1 is SGHVS and CDR2 is FQNEAQ. Trimming took 5 bases from V and 5 from J, leaving 16 bases between them. The CDR3 sequence is 15 residues long. CDR3 sequence: CASSLTPGEHNEQFF. The DNA for the CDR3 is TGTGCCAGCAGCCTCACACCCGGGGAGCACAATGAGCAGTTCTTC. Full variable domain (missing parts from reference TRBV7-8 and TRBJ2-1): GAGVSQSPRYKVAKRGQDVALRCDPISGHVSLFWYQQALGQGPEFLTYFQNEAQLDKSGLPSDRFFAERPEGSVSTLKIQRTQQEDSAVYLCASSLTPGEHNEQFFGPGTRLTVL.

This clonotype was observed at least ten times. The gene calls are TRBV29-1 and TRBJ2-2, with no clear D. Germline V gene lookup returns CDR1 SQVTM and CDR2 ANQGSEA. CDR3 size: 15 residues. Trimming pared 5 bases from V and 0 bases from J, leaving 13 bases between. This CDR3 is CSVLTNHANTGELFF. The CDR3 DNA reads TGCAGCGTTCTGACCAACCATGCGAACACCGGGGAGCTGTTTTTT.

The gene calls are TRBV9 and TRBJ2-3, with a weak D call TRBD1 (6 bases). In germline, CDR1 is SGDLS, CDR2 YYNGEE. V was pared by 4 bases and J by 7 bases, with 16 bases between. The CDR3 runs to 14 residues. The chain's CDR3 is CASSRPGTPNTQYF. The CDR3 DNA sequence: TGTGCCAGCAGCCGACCAGGGACACCTAATACGCAGTATTTT.

The table lists this clonotype with a few counts. The chain carries TRBV5-1 and TRBJ2-1; 8 bases fit TRBD1. Germline V CDR1 and CDR2: SGHRS, YFSETQ. CDR3 length: 15 residues. The V gene end was trimmed by 4 bases and the J gene end by 1 base; junction bases not matched to a gene: 4. CDR3 loop: CASSGTGGSYNEQFF. The CDR3 region has the DNA TGCGCCAGCAGCGGAACAGGGGGTTCCTACAATGAGCAGTTCTTC.

The chain is built from TRBV6-5 and TRBJ1-1, with D uncertain. Germline V gives CDR1 MNHEY, CDR2 SVGAGI. With 2 bases removed from V and 0 bases from J, the gap between germline ends came to 13 bases. The CDR3 consists of 16 residues. The DNA of the CDR3 is TGTGCCAGCAGTTACACGGTCAGAAATTTGAACACTGAAGCTTTCTTT. Its protein is CASSYTVRNLNTEAFF.

The chain carries TRBV6-1 and TRBJ2-7, with 9 bases that match TRBD2. CDR1 is MNHNS, CDR2 SASEGT, per germline. With 3 bases clipped from V and 1 base from J, the junction kept 7 bases outside the gene matches. The CDR3 runs to 16 residues. This CDR3 is CASSEGPGLASYEQYF. DNA of the CDR3: TGTGCCAGCAGTGAGGGCCCGGGACTAGCTTCCTACGAGCAGTACTTC.

The chain employs TRBV20-1 and TRBJ2-7; 11 positions agree with TRBD2. Unmatched junction bases numbered 4, after V lost 3 bases and J lost 0 bases. CDR1 is DFQATT and CDR2 is SNEGSKA in the germline V gene (reference sequence). This CDR3 region has 15 residues. This CDR3 is CSARGTSGPSYEQYF. In nucleotides, the CDR3 is TGCAGTGCTAGGGGGACTAGCGGACCCTCCTACGAGCAGTACTTC.

This clonotype was counted between two and nine times. The rearrangement links TRBV20-1 to TRBJ2-2; 8 bases line up with TRBD2. CDR1 is DFQATT and CDR2 is SNEGSKA in the germline V gene (reference sequence). J gave up 6 bases and V 0 bases, and 6 bases lay outside the gene matches. The CDR3 runs to 15 residues. This CDR3 is CSARDSEREPGELFF. CDR3 nucleotide sequence: TGCAGTGCTAGAGATTCTGAGCGGGAGCCCGGGGAGCTGTTTTTT.

Ten or more counts support this clonotype. This chain uses TRBV6-1 with TRBJ1-1; D perhaps matches TRBD1 (5 bases). Deletions cut 5 bases from V and 6 bases from J, with 10 bases between. CDR3 length: 12 residues. Germline values: CDR1 MNHNS, CDR2 SASEGT. DNA of the CDR3: TGTGCCAGCAGTTATGGGGGGGCTGAAGCTTTCTTT. Translation gives CASSYGGAEAFF.

This clonotype came up many times. The V and J genes are TRBV15 and TRBJ2-2; D perhaps matches TRBD2 (5 bases). The CDR3 length is 16 residues. CDR1 LNHNV and CDR2 YYDKDF come from the germline V gene (reference sequence). The V and J ends lost 2 bases and 2 bases respectively, with 12 bases between them. CDR3 nucleotide sequence: TGTGCCACCAGCAGAACTAGAATCTTCAACACCGGGGAGCTGTTTTTT. Translation: CATSRTRIFNTGELFF.

This clonotype was seen at least ten times. This chain uses TRBV27 with TRBJ2-7, with 7 bases fitting TRBD1. The CDR3 runs to 14 residues. V lost 6 bases to trimming and J lost 2 bases; unmatched junction nucleotides: 7. Germline assignment: CDR1 MNHEY and CDR2 SMNVEV (reference sequence). CDR3 region: CASSYRGPTYEQYF. CDR3 in DNA: TGTGCCAGCAGCTACAGGGGCCCCACCTACGAGCAGTACTTC.

This clonotype was seen ten or more times. This rearrangement joins TRBV7-2 to TRBJ2-1, with 15 bases fitting TRBD2. There are 15 residues in the CDR3. Germline V gene lookup returns CDR1 SGHTA and CDR2 FQGNSA. Germline trimming cut 5 bases from V and 9 bases from J; bases unmatched to any gene: 5. In DNA form, the CDR3 reads TGTGCCAGCAGCCGCGGACTAGCGGGAGGGACTGAGCAGTTCTTC. It translates to CASSRGLAGGTEQFF.

This clonotype was detected once. V usage is TRBV5-1 and J usage is TRBJ2-6, with D unresolved. Germline V CDR1 and CDR2: SGHRS, YFSETQ. The CDR3 is made up of 16 amino acids. Trimming removed 4 bases at V and 0 bases at J, with 11 bases between. CDR3 nucleotides: TGCGCCAGCAGCGACGGACGGTCCTCTGGGGCCAACGTCCTGACTTTC. Translated, it gives CASSDGRSSGANVLTF.